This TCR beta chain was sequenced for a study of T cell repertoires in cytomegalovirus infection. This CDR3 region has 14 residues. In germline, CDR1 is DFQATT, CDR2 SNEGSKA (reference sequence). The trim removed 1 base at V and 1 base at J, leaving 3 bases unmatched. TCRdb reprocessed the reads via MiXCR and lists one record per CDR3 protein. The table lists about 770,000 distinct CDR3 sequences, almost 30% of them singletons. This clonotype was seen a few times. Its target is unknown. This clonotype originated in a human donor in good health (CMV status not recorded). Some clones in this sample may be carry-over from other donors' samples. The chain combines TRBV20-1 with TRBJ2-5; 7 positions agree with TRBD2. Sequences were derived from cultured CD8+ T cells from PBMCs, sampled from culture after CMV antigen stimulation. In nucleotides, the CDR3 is TGCAGTGCTAGAGGACTAGCCCTCCAAGAGACCCAGTACTTC. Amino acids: CSARGLALQETQYF.